One sample yielded the 4 T cell receptor beta chains listed below, sequenced in a study of regulatory T cells in long-lasting Graves disease. In building TCR beta libraries, iRepertoire HTBI primers were used together with Arm-PCR of CDR3 regions. TCRdb independently ran MiXCR on the multiplex PCR reads; one entry per CDR3 protein. The sample has 200,000 to 250,000 distinct CDR3 sequences, roughly a fifth seen once. Time point noted: newly diagnosed GD, antithyroid drugs for less than 3 months. Isolated PBMC RNA provided the starting material for the TCR library. The same specimen was also included in a second study, on T cells in Graves' hyperthyroidism and ophthalmopathy.

Here the sequenced sample was peripheral blood mononuclear cells (PBMCs), taken at new diagnosis, from a patient treated with antithyroid drugs. The receptors stem from a woman aged 25 to 39 with Graves disease.

This clonotype was counted at least ten times. The gene calls are TRBV18 and TRBJ1-5; D unclear. V lost 6 bases, J lost 4 bases, and 13 bases lay in between. The CDR3 contains 14 residues. CDR1 is KGHSH, CDR2 LQKENI, per germline. The CDR3 spells CASSRQKENQPQHF. CDR3 DNA sequence: TGTGCCAGCTCTAGGCAGAAAGAGAATCAGCCCCAGCATTTT.

This clonotype was detected many times. V usage is TRBV6-1 and J usage is TRBJ1-4, with D perhaps TRBD1 (5 bases). This CDR3 is 13 amino acids long. V was trimmed by 3 bases and J by 8 bases, leaving 10 bases between them. Looked up from germline, CDR1 is MNHNS and CDR2 is SASEGT. The CDR3 is CASSDRAKEKLFF. The CDR3 DNA is TGTGCCAGCAGTGACAGGGCGAAAGAAAAACTGTTTTTT.

Many counts were recorded for this clonotype. Mismatch with germline at one junction end may stem from a read error. The chain couples TRBV27 to TRBJ1-3; D unclear. The germline CDR1 and CDR2 sequences are MNHEY and SMNVEV (reference sequence). The CDR3 loop spans 14 amino acids. CDR3 in DNA: TGTGCCAGCAGTTCGCTTGACCTTGGAGACACCATATATTTT. It yields the protein CASSSLDLGDTIYF.

This clonotype was seen a few times. The chain uses TRBV9 and TRBJ1-6, with 8 bases fitting TRBD1. This CDR3 contains 13 residues. V was pared by 2 bases and J by 8 bases, with 0 bases of the junction left unmatched. From germline, CDR1 is SGDLS and CDR2 YYNGEE. CDR3 amino acids: CASSVDRDSPLHF. CDR3 in DNA: TGTGCCAGCAGCGTGGACAGGGATTCACCCCTCCACTTT.